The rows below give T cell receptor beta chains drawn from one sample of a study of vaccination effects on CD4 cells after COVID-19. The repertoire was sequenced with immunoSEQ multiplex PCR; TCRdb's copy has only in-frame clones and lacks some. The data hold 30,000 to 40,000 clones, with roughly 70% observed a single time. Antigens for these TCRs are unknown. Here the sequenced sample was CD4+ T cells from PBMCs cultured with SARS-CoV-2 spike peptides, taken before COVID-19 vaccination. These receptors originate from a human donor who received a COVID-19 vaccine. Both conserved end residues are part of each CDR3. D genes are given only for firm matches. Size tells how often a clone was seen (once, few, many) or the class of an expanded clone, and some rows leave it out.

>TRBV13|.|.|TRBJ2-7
CASSSQGRASYEQYF
TGTGCCAGCAGCTCACAGGGTAGGGCCTCCTACGAGCAGTACTTC
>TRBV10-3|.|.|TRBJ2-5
CAISESPSRETQYF
TGTGCCATCAGTGAGTCGCCTAGCAGAGAGACCCAGTACTTC
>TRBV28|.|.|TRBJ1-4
CASSRNPGHRTNEKLFF
TGTGCCAGCAGTAGAAACCCGGGACACCGAACTAATGAAAAACTGTTTTTT
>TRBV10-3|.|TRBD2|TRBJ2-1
CAIGTSGGDEQFF
TGTGCCATCGGTACTAGCGGTGGGGATGAGCAGTTCTTC
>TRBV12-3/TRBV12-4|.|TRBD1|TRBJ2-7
CASRRDSHEQYF
TGTGCCAGCAGGAGGGACAGCCACGAGCAGTACTTC
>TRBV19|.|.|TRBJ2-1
CASSIDRTVISYNEQFF
TGTGCCAGTAGTATAGACCGGACAGTCATCTCCTACAATGAGCAGTTCTTC
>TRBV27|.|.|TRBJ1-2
CASSLGTSNYGYTF
TGTGCCAGCAGTTTAGGGACGTCTAACTATGGCTACACCTTC
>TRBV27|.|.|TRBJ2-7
CASSSDSGLRGSYEQYF
TGTGCCAGCAGTTCCGACTCCGGACTCCGGGGTTCCTACGAGCAGTACTTC
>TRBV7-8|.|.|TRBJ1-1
CASSLRVGAGEAFF
TGTGCCAGCAGCCTCCGAGTGGGGGCAGGTGAAGCTTTCTTT
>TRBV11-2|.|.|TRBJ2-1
CASSLYIAADRNEQFF
TGTGCCAGCAGCTTATATATAGCGGCTGATCGGAATGAGCAGTTCTTC
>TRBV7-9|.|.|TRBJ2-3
CASSLGGTPSDTQYF
TGTGCCAGCAGCTTAGGGGGGACGCCGTCGGATACGCAGTATTTT
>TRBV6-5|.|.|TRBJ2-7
CASSGAGPLYEQYF
TGTGCCAGCAGCGGGGCAGGACCTCTGTACGAGCAGTACTTC
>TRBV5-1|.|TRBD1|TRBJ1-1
CASSLGATGSTEAFF
TGCGCCAGCAGCTTGGGGGCGACAGGGAGTACTGAAGCTTTCTTT
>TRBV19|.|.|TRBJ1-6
CASSDGNNSPLHF
TGTGCCAGTTCGGACGGTAATAATTCACCCCTCCACTTT
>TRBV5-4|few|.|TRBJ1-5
CASSFEGNQPQHF
TGTGCCAGCAGCTTCGAGGGGAACCAGCCCCAGCATTTT
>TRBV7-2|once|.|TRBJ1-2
CASSLGWEDSYGYTF
TGTGCCAGCAGCTTAGGGTGGGAGGATAGCTATGGCTACACCTTC
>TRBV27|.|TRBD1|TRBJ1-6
CASSPGTGRNSPLHF
TGTGCCAGCAGTCCAGGGACAGGCCGTAATTCACCCCTCCACTTT
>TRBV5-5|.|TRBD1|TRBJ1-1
CASSRGQGRRSNTEAFF
TGTGCCAGCAGCAGGGGGCAGGGGCGGAGGTCGAACACTGAAGCTTTCTTT
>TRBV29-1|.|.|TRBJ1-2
CSVGRETNYGYTF
TGCAGCGTCGGACGGGAAACTAACTATGGCTACACCTTC
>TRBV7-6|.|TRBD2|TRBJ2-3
CASSVQGTSGGVNPFTDTQYF
TGTGCCAGCAGCGTACAAGGGACTAGCGGGGGGGTGAACCCTTTCACAGATACGCAGTATTTT
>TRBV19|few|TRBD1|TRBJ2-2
CATRDRVTGELFF
TGTGCCACCCGAGACAGGGTCACCGGGGAGCTGTTTTTT
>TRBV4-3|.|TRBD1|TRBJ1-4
CASSQRGTGDEKLFF
TGCGCCAGCAGCCAAAGAGGTACAGGGGATGAAAAACTGTTTTTT
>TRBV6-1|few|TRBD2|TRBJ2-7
CASSELAGYEQYF
TGTGCCAGCAGTGAACTAGCGGGCTACGAGCAGTACTTC
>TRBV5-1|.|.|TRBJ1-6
CASSWEGSAYNSPLHF
TGCGCCAGCAGCTGGGAGGGCTCGGCTTATAATTCACCCCTCCACTTT
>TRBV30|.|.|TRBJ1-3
CAWSDKGPPGNTIYF
TGTGCCTGGAGTGATAAGGGCCCTCCTGGAAACACCATATATTTT
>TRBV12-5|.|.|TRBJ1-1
CASGLSLNTEAFF
TGTGCTAGTGGTTTGAGCCTGAACACTGAAGCTTTCTTT
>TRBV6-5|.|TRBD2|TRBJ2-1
CASRPLGGSNEQFF
TGTGCCAGCAGGCCACTGGGGGGGTCGAATGAGCAGTTCTTC
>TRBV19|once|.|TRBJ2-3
CASSRGTTDTQYF
TGTGCCAGTAGTAGGGGGACAACCGATACGCAGTATTTT
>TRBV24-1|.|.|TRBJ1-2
CATSGRELVDGYTF
TGTGCCACCAGTGGCAGGGAGCTGGTTGATGGCTACACCTTC
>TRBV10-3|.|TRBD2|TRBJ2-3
CAISEVLGLGRANFPPDTQYF
TGTGCCATCAGTGAGGTGCTCGGCTTAGGGAGGGCCAATTTTCCTCCAGATACGCAGTATTTT
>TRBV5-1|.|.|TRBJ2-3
CASRQGPSTDTQYF
TGCGCCAGCAGACAGGGCCCGAGCACAGATACGCAGTATTTT
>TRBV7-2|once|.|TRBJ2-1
CASSGWGSPSDEQFF
TGTGCCAGCAGCGGATGGGGATCCCCGAGCGATGAGCAGTTCTTC
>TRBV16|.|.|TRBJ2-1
CASSHNADYFNEQFF
TGTGCCAGCAGCCACAACGCGGACTATTTCAATGAGCAGTTCTTC
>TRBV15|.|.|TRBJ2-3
CATSREPGSTDTQYF
TGTGCCACCAGCAGAGAGCCCGGGAGCACAGATACGCAGTATTTT
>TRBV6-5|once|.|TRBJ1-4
CASSYIYSGQEKLFF
TGTGCCAGCAGTTACATCTATTCGGGGCAAGAAAAACTGTTTTTT
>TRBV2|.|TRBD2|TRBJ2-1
CASSGASGGAWRNEQFF
TGTGCCAGCAGTGGGGCTAGCGGGGGGGCTTGGAGAAATGAGCAGTTCTTC
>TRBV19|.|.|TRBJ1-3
CASRADSSGNTIYF
TGTGCCAGTAGAGCGGACAGCTCTGGAAACACCATATATTTT
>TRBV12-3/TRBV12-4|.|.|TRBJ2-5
CASGTRTRDSHF
TGTGCCAGCGGTACCAGAACCCGGGACTCCCACTTC
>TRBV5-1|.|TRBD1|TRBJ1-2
CASSAGQTNAYTF
TGCGCCAGCAGCGCGGGACAGACTAACGCCTACACCTTC
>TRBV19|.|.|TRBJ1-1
CATGPRADTEAFF
TGTGCCACCGGACCTAGGGCGGACACTGAAGCTTTCTTT
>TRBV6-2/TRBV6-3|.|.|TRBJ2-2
CASSHTRDTLTGELFF
TGTGCCAGCAGTCATACCCGGGACACCCTCACCGGGGAGCTGTTTTTT
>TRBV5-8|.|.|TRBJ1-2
CASSWDPANYGYTF
TGTGCCAGCAGCTGGGACCCCGCTAACTATGGCTACACCTTC
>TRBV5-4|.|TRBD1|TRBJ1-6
CAVLGQHNSPLHF
TGTGCCGTCTTGGGACAGCATAATTCACCCCTCCACTTT
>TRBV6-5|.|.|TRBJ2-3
CASRPPSLTQYF
TGTGCCAGCAGACCCCCATCGCTTACGCAGTATTTT
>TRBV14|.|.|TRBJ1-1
CASSQDRGTEAFF
TGTGCCAGCAGCCAAGACAGGGGCACTGAAGCTTTCTTT
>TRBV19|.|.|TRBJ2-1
CASSIQGSYNEQFF
TGTGCCAGTAGTATTCAGGGCTCCTACAATGAGCAGTTCTTC